This section outlines one T cell receptor beta chain sequence together with its context. The ends lost 4 bases at V and 4 bases at J; junction bases unmatched: 3. This CDR3 is built from 14 residues. Germline values: CDR1 SGHVS, CDR2 FQNEAQ. The data originate from a study of blood T cell repertoires in COVID-19. TCRdb's table, derived via immunoSEQ multiplex PCR, lists solely in-frame clones and lacks some. Of fewer than 80,000 clones in the sample, roughly 89% were seen once. Sequencing was performed on peripheral blood. The chain combines TRBV7-8 with TRBJ1-4; 7 bases align to TRBD1. This clonotype was obtained from a human donor in a cohort sampled during active COVID-19. The CDR3 spells CASSSTGSNEKLFF. CDR3 bases: TGTGCCAGCAGCTCGACAGGGAGTAATGAAAAACTGTTTTTT.